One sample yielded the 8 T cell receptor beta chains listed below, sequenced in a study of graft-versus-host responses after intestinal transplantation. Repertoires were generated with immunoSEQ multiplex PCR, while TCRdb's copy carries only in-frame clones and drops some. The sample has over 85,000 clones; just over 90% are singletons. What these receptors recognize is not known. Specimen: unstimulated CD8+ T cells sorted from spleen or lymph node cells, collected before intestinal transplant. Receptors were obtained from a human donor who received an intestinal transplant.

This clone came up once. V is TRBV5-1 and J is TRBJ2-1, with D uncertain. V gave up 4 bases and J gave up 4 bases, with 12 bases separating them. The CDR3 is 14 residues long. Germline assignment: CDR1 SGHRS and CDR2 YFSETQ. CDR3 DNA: TGCGCCAGCAGCCCCCTCCCAGGATACAATGAGCAGTTCTTC. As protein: CASSPLPGYNEQFF.

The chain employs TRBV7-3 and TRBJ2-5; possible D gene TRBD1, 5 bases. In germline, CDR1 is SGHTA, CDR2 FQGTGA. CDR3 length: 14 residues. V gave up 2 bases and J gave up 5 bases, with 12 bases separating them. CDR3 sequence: CASSLQGSGETQYF. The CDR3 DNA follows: TGTGCCAGCAGCTTACAGGGCTCCGGGGAGACCCAGTACTTC.

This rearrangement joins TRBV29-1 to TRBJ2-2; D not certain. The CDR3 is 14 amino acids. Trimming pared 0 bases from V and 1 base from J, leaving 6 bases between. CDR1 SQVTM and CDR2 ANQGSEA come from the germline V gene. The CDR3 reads CSVEEGKNTGELFF. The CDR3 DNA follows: TGCAGCGTTGAAGAGGGGAAGAACACCGGGGAGCTGTTTTTT.

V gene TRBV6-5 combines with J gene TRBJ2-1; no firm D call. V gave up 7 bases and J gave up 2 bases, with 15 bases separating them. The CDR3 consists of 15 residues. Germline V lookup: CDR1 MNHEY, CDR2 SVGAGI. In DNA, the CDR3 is TGTGCCAGCACCTACCAGGCTGGTACCTACAATGAGCAGTTCTTC. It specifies CASTYQAGTYNEQFF.

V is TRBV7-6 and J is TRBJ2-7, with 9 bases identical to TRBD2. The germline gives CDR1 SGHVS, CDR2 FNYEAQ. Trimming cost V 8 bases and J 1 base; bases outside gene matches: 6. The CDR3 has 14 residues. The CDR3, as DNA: TGTGCCAGCGGCCTGACTAGCGGATCCTACGAGCAGTACTTC. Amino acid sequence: CASGLTSGSYEQYF.

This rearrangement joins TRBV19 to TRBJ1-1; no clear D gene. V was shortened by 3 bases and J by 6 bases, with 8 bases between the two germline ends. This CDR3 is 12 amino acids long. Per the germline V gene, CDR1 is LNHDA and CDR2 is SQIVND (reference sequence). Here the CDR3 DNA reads TGTGCCAGTAGTATGGGTCCAGCTGAAGCTTTCTTT. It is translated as CASSMGPAEAFF.

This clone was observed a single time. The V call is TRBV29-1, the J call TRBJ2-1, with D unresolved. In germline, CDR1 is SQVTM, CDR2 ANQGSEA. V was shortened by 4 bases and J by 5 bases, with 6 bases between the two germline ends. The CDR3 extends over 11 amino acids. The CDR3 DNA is TGCAGCGTTGTGGGCCACAATGAGCAGTTCTTC. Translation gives CSVVGHNEQFF.

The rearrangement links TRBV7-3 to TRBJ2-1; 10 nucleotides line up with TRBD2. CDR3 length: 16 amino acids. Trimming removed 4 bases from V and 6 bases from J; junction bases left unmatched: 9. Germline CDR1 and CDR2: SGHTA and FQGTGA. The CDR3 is CASSSPGTSALNEQFF. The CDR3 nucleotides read TGTGCCAGCAGCTCTCCCGGGACTAGCGCCCTCAATGAGCAGTTCTTC.